These 17 T cell receptor beta chains were all obtained from the same sample, sequenced in a study of cytomegalovirus exposure and HLA in healthy donors. The PCR used 60 Vbeta and 13 Jbeta primers. Libraries were prepared by immunoSEQ multiplex PCR; TCRdb keeps only in-frame clonotypes and omits some of them. The sample lists some 92,000 clones, 79% occurring once. The sequenced sample was PBMCs. The receptors stem from a man aged 30 to 39 in good health and CMV-seronegative.

The J gene is TRBJ1-6, the V gene TRBV28; 8 nucleotides agree with TRBD1. V lost 5 bases and J lost 8; bases outside the gene matches: 8. Per germline, CDR1 MDHEN and CDR2 SYDVKM. CDR3 size: 15 residues. The CDR3 DNA is TGTGCCAGCAGTCCCCCGGACAGGGCGGATTCACCCCTCCACTTT. Translation: CASSPPDRADSPLHF.

This clone was observed a few times. This rearrangement joins TRBV5-1 to TRBJ1-4; D gene uncertain. The CDR3 has 15 amino acids. V was trimmed by 4 bases and J by 7 bases, leaving 17 bases between them. Germline-derived CDR1 and CDR2 are SGHRS and YFSETQ. In nucleotides, the CDR3 is TGCGCCAGCAGCCTCGGGTCGCAAGGAGGTGAAAAACTGTTTTTT. It yields the protein CASSLGSQGGEKLFF.

Here the CDR3 DNA reads TGTGCCAGCAGTTTATATGGCTCCGGGTTGAACACTGAAGCTTTCTTT. Translated: CASSLYGSGLNTEAFF. This chain connects TRBV28 to TRBJ1-1; no clear D. V lost 1 base to trimming and J lost 0 bases, with 12 bases between them. Germline V gives CDR1 MDHEN, CDR2 SYDVKM. This CDR3 contains 16 residues.

The chain uses TRBV7-9 and TRBJ2-6; D might be TRBD2 (6 bases). Trimming took 0 bases from V and 4 from J, leaving 16 bases between them. This CDR3 has 18 amino acids. Germline values: CDR1 SEHNR, CDR2 FQNEAQ (reference sequence). The CDR3 loop is CASSLAAGRGPGANVLTF. CDR3 nucleotides: TGTGCCAGCAGCTTAGCCGCGGGACGAGGGCCAGGGGCCAACGTCCTGACTTTC.

J is TRBJ2-3 and V is TRBV7-7; D gene unclear. Germline CDR1 reads SSHAT; CDR2 reads FNYEAQ (reference sequence). The CDR3 sequence is 12 residues long. For the CDR3, the DNA is TGTGCTATCATGCTAACGGGAGATACGCAGTATTTT. The encoded protein is CAIMLTGDTQYF.

The J gene is TRBJ2-7, the V gene TRBV4-3, with a tentative D call TRBD1 (5 bases). This CDR3 comprises 15 residues. Trimming took off 0 bases at V and 0 bases at J, with 9 bases between the two ends. CDR1 is LGHNA, CDR2 YSLEER, per germline. In nucleotides, the CDR3 is TGCGCCAGCAGCCAAGATTGGACAAACTCCTACGAGCAGTACTTC. Translating it yields CASSQDWTNSYEQYF.

V usage is TRBV5-8 and J usage is TRBJ2-7; D may be TRBD1 (6 bases). Germline V CDR1 and CDR2: SGHTS, YDEGEE. Trimming stripped 4 bases from V and 0 bases from J, with 14 bases between. This CDR3 has 15 amino acids. The CDR3 DNA is TGTGCCAGCAGCCCGAGGACAGCAGACTCCTACGAGCAGTACTTC. Residues: CASSPRTADSYEQYF.

V usage is TRBV5-6 and J usage is TRBJ2-5; TRBD2 agrees at 11 bases. V lost 2 bases and J lost 4; bases outside the gene matches: 4. The germline V gene has CDR1 SGHDT and CDR2 YYEEEE. The CDR3 loop spans 15 amino acids. The CDR3 region has the DNA TGTGCCAGCAGCTTACTAGCGGGGGTTGTAGAGACCCAGTACTTC. This translates into CASSLLAGVVETQYF. Looking up the rest from reference TRBV5-6 and TRBJ2-5 gives the full variable domain: DAGVTQSPTHLIKTRGQQVTLRCSPKSGHDTVSWYQQALGQGPQFIFQYYEEEERQRGNFPDRFSGHQFPNYSSELNVNALLLGDSALYLCASSLLAGVVETQYFGPGTRLLVL.

The genes are TRBV19 and TRBJ2-2; 16 bases align to TRBD2. CDR1 is LNHDA, CDR2 SQIVND, per germline (reference sequence). The CDR3 has 19 residues. Trimming took 1 base from V and 7 from J; bases not matched to a gene: 9. Here the CDR3 DNA reads TGTGCCAGTAGTATAGTGGCGGGACTAGCGGGGGGGCCGAACGGGGAGCTGTTTTTT. Protein product: CASSIVAGLAGGPNGELFF.

This rearrangement joins TRBV4-1 to TRBJ2-7, with 7 bases matching TRBD1. Trimming took 1 base from V and 1 from J; bases not matched to a gene: 1. Germline assignment: CDR1 MGHRA and CDR2 YSYEKL. This CDR3 region has 14 residues. CDR3 DNA: TGCGCCAGCAGCCAAGCACAGGGGTCCTACGAGCAGTACTTC. This translates into CASSQAQGSYEQYF.

V gene TRBV7-2 combines with J gene TRBJ2-5; a possible D gene is TRBD1 (5 bases). The CDR3 loop spans 14 amino acids. Germline CDR1 SGHTA, CDR2 FQGNSA. The germline V and J ends were trimmed by 2 bases and 5 bases, with 12 bases remaining between them. The CDR3, as DNA: TGTGCCAGCAGCTTATTTCCAGGGCAGGAGACCCAGTACTTC. Its translation is CASSLFPGQETQYF.

This clone occurred once. In nucleotides, the CDR3 is TGTGCCAGCTCACCGAGTAGCGGTACCTACAATGAGCAGTTCTTC. Its translation: CASSPSSGTYNEQFF. This chain uses TRBV18 with TRBJ2-1, with a tentative D call TRBD2 (6 bases). Germline loops: CDR1 KGHSH, CDR2 LQKENI. This CDR3 region has 15 residues. Trimming pared 3 bases from V and 2 bases from J, leaving 11 bases between.

The chain links TRBV2 to TRBJ1-5, with D possibly TRBD1 on 5 matching bases. V was cut by 6 bases and J by 0 bases, with 18 bases left in between. Looked up from germline, CDR1 is SNHLY and CDR2 is FYNNEI. The CDR3 covers 17 residues. The CDR3 region is CASRGLVKGDSNQPQHF. DNA of the CDR3: TGTGCCAGCAGGGGCCTGGTAAAAGGGGATAGCAATCAGCCCCAGCATTTT.

This clone was recorded once. The chain is built from TRBV6-1 and TRBJ2-1, with D possibly matching TRBD1 (5 bases). Trimming took 3 bases from V and 4 from J, leaving 10 bases between them. Germline V gene data show CDR1 as MNHNS and CDR2 as SASEGT. The CDR3 contains 14 residues. CDR3 DNA: TGTGCCAGCAGTGACGATCAGGGATACAATGAGCAGTTCTTC. This translates into CASSDDQGYNEQFF.

Only a few counts were recorded for this clone. V and J are TRBV27 and TRBJ2-7, with TRBD2 identical over 7 bases. The V segment lost 5 bases and the J segment 5 bases; nucleotides outside the gene matches: 12. Per the germline V gene, CDR1 is MNHEY and CDR2 is SMNVEV (reference sequence). CDR3 length equals 15 residues. The CDR3 is CASSRVGGDDDEQYF. The CDR3 nucleotides are TGTGCCAGCAGTCGAGTGGGGGGGGATGACGACGAGCAGTACTTC.

J is TRBJ1-1 and V is TRBV11-3; perhaps TRBD1 as D (6 bases). Germline-derived CDR1 and CDR2 are SGHNT and YENEEA. Trimming pared 5 bases from V and 2 bases from J, leaving 15 bases between. The length of the CDR3 is 15 residues. The CDR3 bases are TGTGCCAGCAGCCCTAGACAGGTACTTAACACTGAAGCTTTCTTT. Protein sequence: CASSPRQVLNTEAFF.

This rearrangement joins TRBV7-3 to TRBJ2-4, with D perhaps matching TRBD2 (7 bases). The CDR3 length is 14 residues. CDR1 is SGHTA, CDR2 FQGTGA, per germline. The V end lost 5 bases, the J end lost 7 bases, and 15 bases lay between the germline ends. This CDR3 is CASSGGGGSNIQYF. The DNA for the CDR3 is TGTGCCAGCAGCGGGGGAGGGGGGAGTAACATTCAGTACTTC.